Following are 22 T cell receptor beta chains from one sample sequenced in a study of B cell selection in AIRE deficiency. Profiled with immunoSEQ multiplex PCR; TCRdb holds only in-frame clones, not every one. In the table there are approximately 910 clones, 82% of which are singletons. Conventional CD4 T cells were sorted as CD4+CD127+ cells. The specimen sequenced was conventional CD4+ T cells sorted from PBMCs. Receptor source: a human donor with AIRE deficiency.

This chain connects TRBV19 to TRBJ2-7, with TRBD1 as a possible D gene (6 bases). The CDR3 covers 15 residues. The ends were cut back, 1 base at V and 4 bases at J, with 14 bases in the middle. CDR1 and CDR2 (germline): LNHDA, SQIVND (reference sequence). For the CDR3, the DNA is TGTGCCAGTAGTATAGGTCAAGGGGGTGGATACGAGCAGTACTTC. This gives the protein CASSIGQGGGYEQYF.

V usage is TRBV4-1 and J usage is TRBJ2-7; maybe TRBD2 (6 bases). Germline values: CDR1 MGHRA, CDR2 YSYEKL. This CDR3 has 15 residues. Trimming removed 0 bases at V and 4 bases at J, with 13 bases between. CDR3 protein: CASSQDAGPGYEQYF. The CDR3, as DNA: TGCGCCAGCAGCCAAGATGCGGGACCGGGGTACGAGCAGTACTTC.

The V call is TRBV21-1, the J call TRBJ2-7; TRBD2, as called in the table, went unchecked against the DNA. TRBV21-1 is given as a pseudogene. This CDR3 has 16 amino acids. CDR3 amino acids: CASRGLAGLSSYEQYF. CDR3 DNA sequence: TGTGCCAGCAGGGGCCTAGCGGGCTTGAGCTCCTACGAGCAGTACTTC.

This clone was counted a few times. The rearrangement links TRBV5-1 to TRBJ1-5, with D hard to call. The CDR3 sequence is 14 residues long. Germline lookup yields CDR1 SGHRS and CDR2 YFSETQ. V was clipped by 4 bases and J by 2 bases, with 10 bases between them. CDR3 in amino acids: CASSKDGGNQPQHF. The CDR3 region has the DNA TGCGCCAGCAGCAAAGACGGGGGCAATCAGCCCCAGCATTTT.

This clone occurred once. The rearrangement joins TRBV4-1 to TRBJ1-5; possibly TRBD1 for D (5 bases). The V end lost 0 bases, the J end lost 4 bases, and 7 bases lay between the germline ends. Germline V gene sequence: CDR1 MGHRA, CDR2 YSYEKL. The CDR3 is 14 residues long. The CDR3 DNA follows: TGCGCCAGCAGCCAAGATGGGGGAAATCAGCCCCAGCATTTT. It yields the protein CASSQDGGNQPQHF.

This clone turned up a few times. CDR3 coding DNA: TGTGCCAGTAGTAGGGACGTCACCTACGAGCAGTACTTC. Translation: CASSRDVTYEQYF. The J gene is TRBJ2-7, the V gene TRBV19; D may correspond to TRBD1 or TRBD2 (5 bases each). There are 13 residues in the CDR3. Germline V gives CDR1 LNHDA, CDR2 SQIVND (reference sequence). Trimming cost V 4 bases and J 2 bases, with 9 bases left between them.

This clone was found once. The chain carries TRBV5-1 and TRBJ2-3; TRBD2 might be the D (7 bases). The CDR3 spans 14 residues. The V gene lost 0 bases and the J gene lost 4 bases, with 9 bases spanning the gap. Germline-derived CDR1 and CDR2 are SGHRS and YFSETQ. The CDR3 DNA follows: TGCGCCAGCAGCTTGGGGGGGGGCGCAGATACGCAGTATTTT. It codes for CASSLGGGADTQYF.

V and J are TRBV7-3 and TRBJ1-1; D possibly corresponds to TRBD1 (6 bases). Germline V gives CDR1 SGHTA, CDR2 FQGTGA. The CDR3 has 13 residues. The V end lost 5 bases, the J end lost 1 base, and 8 bases lay between the germline ends. CDR3 in amino acids: CASSPQGNTEAFF. The CDR3 bases are TGTGCCAGCAGCCCACAGGGGAACACTGAAGCTTTCTTT.

The chain combines TRBV6-1 with TRBJ1-5; perhaps TRBD1 as D (5 bases). The CDR3 is 16 amino acids. Trimming shortened V by 2 bases and J by 5 bases, and 16 bases separated the two germline ends. CDR1 MNHNS and CDR2 SASEGT come from the germline V gene. DNA of the CDR3: TGTGCCAGCAGTGAACGTAAGGGAAAAGGGGATCAGCCCCAGCATTTT. It is translated as CASSERKGKGDQPQHF.

The chain links TRBV7-2 to TRBJ1-1; D remains unclear. This CDR3 is built from 16 residues. Deletions cut 1 base from V and 0 bases from J, with 12 bases between. Germline CDR1 and CDR2: SGHTA and FQGNSA. The CDR3 nucleotides read TGTGCCAGCAGCTTAGAGGGCGGGGTTATGAACACTGAAGCTTTCTTT. Its protein product is CASSLEGGVMNTEAFF.

This chain links TRBV18 with TRBJ2-3; D is possibly TRBD2 (5 bases). With 3 bases removed from V and 4 bases from J, the gap between germline ends came to 14 bases. This CDR3 region has 15 residues. Germline V CDR1 and CDR2: KGHSH, LQKENI. Here the CDR3 reads CASSPRTEAADTQYF. CDR3 nucleotides: TGTGCCAGCTCACCCCGGACGGAGGCGGCAGATACGCAGTATTTT. Using reference TRBV18 and TRBJ2-3 for the parts outside the CDR3, the full variable domain is NAGVMQNPRHLVRRRGQEARLRCSPMKGHSHVYWYRQLPEEGLKFMVYLQKENIIDESGMPKERFSAEFPKEGPSILRIQQVVRGDSAAYFCASSPRTEAADTQYFGPGTRLTVL.

V and J are TRBV4-3 and TRBJ2-3; TRBD2 matches 10 bases. Losses at the gene ends were 5 bases for V and 5 bases for J; bases not matched to a gene: 7. CDR3 length: 15 amino acids. Germline V gives CDR1 LGHNA, CDR2 YSLEER. As DNA, the CDR3 is TGCGCCAGCAGCTTAGGGACTAGCGATGTAGATACGCAGTATTTT. Amino acid sequence: CASSLGTSDVDTQYF.

V usage is TRBV28 and J usage is TRBJ2-1; the D is unclear. The CDR3 has 12 residues. CDR1 is MDHEN, CDR2 SYDVKM, per germline. Between the trimmed V and J ends, which lost 3 bases and 15 bases, there was a span of 15 bases. The CDR3 DNA reads as TGTGCCAGCAGTTTTCCGGCAGGCAGACTGTTCTTC. Translation gives CASSFPAGRLFF. Full variable domain (missing parts from reference TRBV28 and TRBJ2-1): DVKVTQSSRYLVKRTGEKVFLECVQDMDHENMFWYRQDPGLGLRLIYFSYDVKMKEKGDIPEGYSVSREKKERFSLILESASTNQTSMYLCASSFPAGRLFFGPGTRLTVL.

This chain joins TRBV6-5 and TRBJ1-2, with D possibly TRBD1 on 6 matching bases. Per germline, CDR1 MNHEY and CDR2 SVGAGI. The CDR3 loop spans 13 amino acids. V was trimmed by 0 bases and J by 7 bases, leaving 9 bases between them. DNA of the CDR3: TGTGCCAGCAGTTACTCGGAACAGGGTGGCTACACCTTC. This gives the protein CASSYSEQGGYTF.

Only one count was recorded for this clone. CDR3 sequence: CASGETGSYGYTF. CDR3 nucleotides: TGTGCCAGCGGCGAGACAGGGAGCTATGGCTACACCTTC. The chain couples TRBV6-6 to TRBJ1-2, with 7 bases fitting TRBD1. Germline assignment: CDR1 MNHNY and CDR2 SVGAGI (reference sequence). V was clipped by 8 bases and J by 4 bases; unmatched bases: 7. This CDR3 is built from 13 residues.

The chain is built from TRBV27 and TRBJ1-2; tentative D call: TRBD1 (5 bases). The CDR3 sequence is 14 residues long. Between the trimmed V and J ends, which lost 2 bases and 4 bases, there was a span of 11 bases. The germline V gene encodes CDR1 MNHEY and CDR2 SMNVEV (reference sequence). CDR3 in amino acids: CASSLAGDSYGYTF. CDR3 bases: TGTGCCAGCAGTTTAGCGGGGGATAGCTATGGCTACACCTTC.

This clone was observed a few times. V and J are TRBV9 and TRBJ1-1; no definite D call. Trimming left V 4 bases short and J 1 base short, with 8 bases between. This CDR3 is built from 13 residues. Looked up from germline, CDR1 is SGDLS and CDR2 is YYNGEE. In DNA, the CDR3 is TGTGCCAGCAGCATGGGGTCGAACACTGAAGCTTTCTTT. As protein: CASSMGSNTEAFF.

This sequence joins TRBV7-2 and TRBJ2-7; D possibly corresponds to TRBD1 (6 bases). The CDR3 has 15 amino acids. Germline V gene data show CDR1 as SGHTA and CDR2 as FQGNSA. V was pared by 5 bases and J by 0 bases, with 14 bases between. The CDR3 region is CASSRNPTGSYEQYF. DNA for the CDR3: TGTGCCAGCAGCCGAAACCCGACAGGCTCCTACGAGCAGTACTTC.

The rearrangement joins TRBV7-2 to TRBJ2-7; 7 bases agree with TRBD1. This CDR3 has 13 amino acids. From germline, CDR1 is SGHTA and CDR2 FQGNSA. Losses at the gene ends were 10 bases for V and 4 bases for J; bases not matched to a gene: 10. CDR3 amino acids: CATRQGGGYEQYF. The CDR3 region has the DNA TGTGCCACCCGTCAAGGGGGCGGGTACGAGCAGTACTTC.

The rearrangement uses TRBV6-1 and TRBJ1-4; D is uncertain. The CDR3 is made up of 15 amino acids. V was shortened by 6 bases and J by 8 bases, with 19 bases between the two germline ends. Germline V gene lookup returns CDR1 MNHNS and CDR2 SASEGT. CDR3 loop: CASSASGSRGEKLFF. CDR3 DNA: TGTGCCAGCAGCGCTTCCGGCTCCCGAGGGGAAAAACTGTTTTTT.

The chain carries TRBV27 and TRBJ2-1, with TRBD1 identical over 7 bases. The CDR3 totals 15 residues. Germline CDR1 MNHEY, CDR2 SMNVEV (reference sequence). The trim removed 10 bases at V and 0 bases at J, leaving 9 bases unmatched. The CDR3 sequence is CATVFSGGSYNEQFF. The CDR3 nucleotides are TGTGCCACGGTCTTCTCAGGGGGCTCCTACAATGAGCAGTTCTTC.

The chain combines TRBV28 with TRBJ2-7; 8 bases agree with TRBD1. J lost 3 bases, V lost 4 bases, and 8 bases had no gene match. The length of the CDR3 is 15 residues. Germline assignment: CDR1 MDHEN and CDR2 SYDVKM. DNA for the CDR3: TGTGCCAGCAGTTCCCCCGGGACAGGTAGCTACGAGCAGTACTTC. This sequence encodes CASSSPGTGSYEQYF.